This T cell receptor beta chain was identified in a study of blood T cell repertoires in COVID-19. Background on the study: In each case, the material was cDNA or gDNA derived from T cells, B-cell-depleted T cells, or PBMCs.

Germline V CDR1 and CDR2: SGHNT, YENEEA. Trimming took 1 base from V and 5 from J, leaving 11 bases between them. This CDR3 has 14 residues. Per the study methods: Cell counts per sample came from amplifying reference gene primers. Profiling relied on immunoSEQ multiplex PCR, and the TCRdb table lists in-frame clones only, not all of them. Clonal size and the V and J genes are those of that table, whereas D and trimming came from the DNA. The data hold 150,000 to 200,000 clones, with around nine tenths observed a single time. The TCR comes from a man between 65 and 80 years old with acute or convalescent COVID-19. The chain is built from TRBV11-3 and TRBJ1-1; maybe TRBD1 (6 bases). Sequencing was performed on peripheral blood. CDR3 loop: CASSLGGGRTEAFF. CDR3 bases: TGTGCCAGCAGCTTAGGCGGGGGCAGGACTGAAGCTTTCTTT.